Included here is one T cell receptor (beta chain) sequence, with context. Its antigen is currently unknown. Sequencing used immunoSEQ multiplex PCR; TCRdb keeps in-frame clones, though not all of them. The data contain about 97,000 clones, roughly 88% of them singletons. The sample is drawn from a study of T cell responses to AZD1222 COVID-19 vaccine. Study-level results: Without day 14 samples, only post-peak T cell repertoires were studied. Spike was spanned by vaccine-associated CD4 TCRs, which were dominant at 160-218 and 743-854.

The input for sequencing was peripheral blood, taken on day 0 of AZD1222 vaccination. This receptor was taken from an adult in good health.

In DNA, the CDR3 is TGCGCCAGCGGGACAGGGAATTCACCCCTCCACTTT. This encodes CASGTGNSPLHF. The chain is built from TRBV5-1 and TRBJ1-6; TRBD1 aligns across 9 bases. The CDR3 is 12 residues long. The germline V gene has CDR1 SGHRS and CDR2 YFSETQ. V was clipped by 7 bases and J by 7 bases; unmatched bases: 0.